Shown below are 28 T cell receptor beta chains from a single sample sequenced in a study of kidney transplant recipient with SARS-CoV-2 infection. TCRdb recomputed calls from the reads with MiXCR, one row per CDR3 protein. The table includes under 250,000 distinct CDR3 sequences, about 30% detected once. Sequenced material: a blood sample, taken at baseline and on day 111 from a kidney transplant recipient. The receptors derive from a male patient in his thirties who had COVID-19 and was a kidney transplant recipient. Some of these T cells may belong to the graft donor.

This clonotype was recorded many times. This chain connects TRBV2 to TRBJ2-3; D is perhaps TRBD2 (6 bases). V was clipped by 2 bases and J by 0 bases, with 12 bases between them. The CDR3 length is 16 residues. CDR1 and CDR2 from the germline V gene are SNHLY and FYNNEI. In nucleotides, the CDR3 is TGTGCCAGCAGTGAAAAAGGAGGGGTAAGCACAGATACGCAGTATTTT. Its translation: CASSEKGGVSTDTQYF.

This clonotype was recorded many times. The CDR3 DNA is TGCGCCAGCAGCGTCGTGAAGGGGATCATGAACACTGAAGCTTTCTTT. Translating gives CASSVVKGIMNTEAFF. The V and J genes are TRBV4-1 and TRBJ1-1, with D perhaps TRBD1 (5 bases). The germline gives CDR1 MGHRA, CDR2 YSYEKL. Trimming shortened V by 5 bases and J by 0 bases, and 16 bases separated the two germline ends. The CDR3 has 16 amino acids.

This clonotype was seen only a few times. This chain links TRBV7-2 with TRBJ2-1; D is unclear. The CDR3 is 14 amino acids. Trimming took off 5 bases at V and 3 bases at J, with 11 bases between the two ends. The germline CDR1 and CDR2 sequences are SGHTA and FQGNSA. In DNA form, the CDR3 reads TGTGCCAGCAGCCCCATAGGGTTCTACAATGAGCAGTTCTTC. As protein: CASSPIGFYNEQFF.

This clonotype was found many times. V and J are TRBV5-1 and TRBJ2-7; no firm D call. The CDR3 sequence is 12 residues long. Per germline, CDR1 SGHRS and CDR2 YFSETQ. Trimming removed 3 bases at V and 5 bases at J, with 9 bases between. CDR3 amino acids: CASSSLLDEQYF. The CDR3, as DNA: TGCGCCAGCAGCTCCCTCCTGGACGAGCAGTACTTC.

This clonotype was counted ten times or more. The V gene is TRBV6-6, the J gene TRBJ1-6; D is uncertain. V was shortened by 2 bases and J by 10 bases, with 3 bases between the two germline ends. Germline V lookup: CDR1 MNHNY, CDR2 SVGAGI (reference sequence). The CDR3 sequence is 11 residues long. CDR3 in DNA: TGTGCCAGCAGTTACAGGTCACCCCTCCACTTT. It is translated as CASSYRSPLHF.

This clonotype was seen at least ten times. The J gene is TRBJ1-2, the V gene TRBV20-1; possible D gene TRBD1, 6 bases. The germline V and J ends were trimmed by 2 bases and 4 bases, with 20 bases remaining between them. Looked up from germline, CDR1 is DFQATT and CDR2 is SNEGSKA (reference sequence). The CDR3 has 16 amino acids. The chain's CDR3 is CSARWGADSYLYGYTF. The CDR3 DNA reads as TGCAGTGCTAGATGGGGGGCGGACTCTTACCTCTATGGCTACACCTTC.

This clonotype was seen ten or more times. J is TRBJ1-5 and V is TRBV3-1; D unclear. The CDR3 covers 14 residues. Trimming removed 0 bases from V and 6 bases from J, with 9 bases in between. Per germline, CDR1 LGHDT and CDR2 YNNKEL (reference sequence). CDR3: CASSQDTGIQPQHF. CDR3 DNA: TGTGCCAGCAGCCAAGACACCGGGATTCAGCCCCAGCATTTT.

For this clonotype: Being one base from a much bigger clone, this may be a read error. Because the CDR3 is missing its conserved closing phenylalanine or tryptophan, this is likely a read error. The CDR3 protein is CASSSEGTSGRYEQYL. The CDR3 DNA reads as TGCGCCAGCAGCTCCGAAGGGACTAGCGGGAGATACGAGCAGTACCTC. This rearrangement joins TRBV5-1 to TRBJ2-7; 14 nucleotides line up with TRBD2. The CDR3 totals 16 residues. Losses at the gene ends were 3 bases for V and 4 bases for J; bases not matched to a gene: 6. Germline loops: CDR1 SGHRS, CDR2 YFSETQ.

This clonotype was seen repeatedly, ten times or more. The chain joins TRBV20-1 to TRBJ2-7, with a possible D match to TRBD1 (5 bases). V lost 0 bases and J 2 bases, leaving 11 bases between the germline ends. CDR3 length: 14 residues. Germline CDR1 DFQATT, CDR2 SNEGSKA (reference sequence). CDR3 bases: TGCAGTGCTAGAGATACAGGACAAACCTACGAGCAGTACTTC. Translation gives CSARDTGQTYEQYF.

This clonotype appeared once. A much more abundant neighbour one base away suggests this may be a read error. The chain employs TRBV6-2 or TRBV6-3 and TRBJ1-5; D remains ambiguous. The CDR3 totals 13 residues. Looked up from germline, CDR1 is MNHEY and CDR2 is SVGEGT. The CDR3 is CANSYESNQPQHF. The CDR3 DNA reads as TGTGCCAACAGTTACGAGAGCAATCAGCCCCAGCATTTT.

This clonotype was detected many times. V and J are TRBV19 and TRBJ1-2, with D maybe TRBD1 (5 bases). V shed 5 bases and J shed 4 bases, with 23 bases lying between them. The CDR3 loop spans 17 amino acids. Per the germline V gene, CDR1 is LNHDA and CDR2 is SQIVND (reference sequence). The CDR3 region is CASSSDRTNRKTYGYTF. CDR3 DNA sequence: TGTGCCAGTAGTTCCGATAGGACAAATCGAAAGACCTATGGCTACACCTTC. Supplemented by reference TRBV19 and TRBJ1-2, the full variable domain reads DGGITQSPKYLFRKEGQNVTLSCEQNLNHDAMYWYRQDPGQGLRLIYYSQIVNDFQKGDIAEGYSVSREKKESFPLTVTSAQKNPTAFYLCASSSDRTNRKTYGYTFGSGTRLTVV.

This clonotype was picked up many times. The chain links TRBV5-4 to TRBJ1-2; tentatively, D is TRBD1 (5 bases). CDR1 SGHNT and CDR2 YYREEE come from the germline V gene (reference sequence). This CDR3 is built from 16 residues. V lost 7 bases and J lost 4, with 23 bases in between. This chain's CDR3 is CASGASVPGKTYGYTF. The CDR3 nucleotides are TGTGCCAGCGGGGCGTCCGTACCAGGAAAGACCTATGGCTACACCTTC. Variable domain in full (rest from reference TRBV5-4 and TRBJ1-2): ETGVTQSPTHLIKTRGQQVTLRCSSQSGHNTVSWYQQALGQGPQFIFQYYREEENGRGNFPPRFSGLQFPNYSSELNVNALELDDSALYLCASGASVPGKTYGYTFGSGTRLTVV.

Comment on this clonotype: Being one base from a much bigger clone, this may be a read error. The gene calls are TRBV29-1 and TRBJ2-4; the D gene is possibly TRBD1 (5 bases). Germline V gene sequence: CDR1 SQVTM, CDR2 ANQGSEA. The CDR3 contains 11 residues. CDR3 nucleotide sequence: TGCAGCGCCTCCAGGGCGCACGAGCAGCACTTC. Amino acid sequence: CSASRAHEQHF.

This clonotype was counted at least ten times. V is TRBV11-3 and J is TRBJ2-2; D unclear. Germline loops: CDR1 SGHNT, CDR2 YENEEA. V was shortened by 0 bases and J by 4 bases, with 3 bases between the two germline ends. There are 13 residues in the CDR3. The CDR3 sequence is CASSLEGTGELFF. Written as DNA, the CDR3 is TGTGCCAGCAGCTTAGAGGGCACCGGGGAGCTGTTTTTT.

This clonotype was seen at least ten times. The J gene is TRBJ1-2, the V gene TRBV7-8; the match to TRBD1 covers 7 bases. The germline gives CDR1 SGHVS, CDR2 FQNEAQ. The CDR3 covers 13 residues. V shed 3 bases, J shed 4 bases, and the junction held 2 bases outside the gene matches. CDR3 loop: CASSLGQLYGYTF. In DNA form, the CDR3 reads TGTGCCAGCAGCTTGGGACAGCTCTATGGCTACACCTTC.

This clonotype was observed a few times. Since a much larger clone is just one base distant, this may be a read error. The rearrangement uses TRBV3-1 and TRBJ1-1; no definite D call. Trimming took 4 bases from V and 6 from J, leaving 24 bases between them. This CDR3 has 17 amino acids. From germline, CDR1 is LGHDT and CDR2 YNNKEL (reference sequence). This CDR3 is CASSPARPISIRAEAFF. CDR3 coding DNA: TGTGCCAGCAGCCCTGCCCGTCCCATTTCAATTCGCGCTGAAGCTTTCTTT.

As to this clonotype: Being one base from a much bigger clone, this may be a read error. The CDR3 DNA reads TGTGCCAACACATTTGACAATAGTCGAAAGACCTATGGCTACACCTTC. It codes for CANTFDNSRKTYGYTF. The chain recombines TRBV5-6 with TRBJ1-2; D uncertain. V lost 9 bases to trimming and J lost 4 bases, with 25 bases between them. Germline V CDR1 and CDR2: SGHDT, YYEEEE. The CDR3 totals 16 residues.

This clonotype was seen many times. CDR3 in DNA: TGCGCCAGCAGCATGACCGGAGGACGTCGAAAGACCTATGGCTACACCTTC. Its translation is CASSMTGGRRKTYGYTF. The chain joins TRBV4-3 to TRBJ1-2; no clear D gene. Germline CDR1 is LGHNA and CDR2 is YSLEER. The CDR3 has 17 residues. Trimming removed 5 bases at V and 4 bases at J, with 23 bases between.

Details on this clonotype: A much more abundant neighbour one base away suggests this may be a read error. The chain recombines TRBV5-8 with TRBJ1-2; D is unresolved. Germline assignment: CDR1 SGHTS and CDR2 YDEGEE. CDR3 length: 16 amino acids. V was clipped by 7 bases and J by 4 bases, with 23 bases between them. CDR3: CASVVFHPRKAYGYTF. The CDR3, as DNA: TGTGCCAGCGTGGTTTTTCATCCACGAAAGGCCTATGGCTACACCTTC.

At least ten counts were recorded for this clonotype. This rearrangement joins TRBV6-8 to TRBJ2-7; 7 bases line up with TRBD2. This CDR3 contains 13 residues. CDR1 and CDR2 (germline): MNHGY, SAAAGT. Trimming cost V 7 bases and J 3 bases; bases outside gene matches: 6. Written as DNA, the CDR3 is TGTGCCAGCATTAGGAGCGGGGACTACGAGCAGTACTTC. Protein product: CASIRSGDYEQYF.

This clonotype has a count of ten or more. This chain joins TRBV6-4 and TRBJ1-2; unclear D gene. The CDR3 length is 17 residues. V lost 4 bases and J lost 4, with 22 bases in between. Germline V lookup: CDR1 MRHNA, CDR2 SNTAGT. CDR3 region: CASSAICSHGKTYGYTF. The CDR3 coding sequence is TGTGCCAGCAGTGCAATTTGCTCACACGGAAAGACCTATGGCTACACCTTC.

V gene TRBV9 combines with J gene TRBJ2-5, with D perhaps matching TRBD1 or TRBD2 (5 bases each). CDR1 is SGDLS and CDR2 is YYNGEE in the germline V gene. Trimming shortened V by 0 bases and J by 5 bases, and 17 bases separated the two germline ends. The CDR3 spans 16 residues. The CDR3, as DNA: TGTGCCAGCAGCGTAGGATACCGGGGCGGTATGGAGACCCAGTACTTC. Its protein product is CASSVGYRGGMETQYF. Together with reference TRBV9 and TRBJ2-5, the CDR3 gives the full variable domain: DSGVTQTPKHLITATGQRVTLRCSPRSGDLSVYWYQQSLDQGLQFLIQYYNGEERAKGNILERFSAQQFPDLHSELNLSSLELGDSALYFCASSVGYRGGMETQYFGPGTRLLVL.

The chain links TRBV5-1 to TRBJ2-1, with 11 bases identical to TRBD1. The CDR3 length is 14 residues. Trimming took 6 bases from V and 7 from J; bases not matched to a gene: 6. Germline values: CDR1 SGHRS, CDR2 YFSETQ. CDR3: CASTSGTGGNEQFF. The CDR3 nucleotides are TGCGCCAGCACCTCCGGGACAGGGGGGAATGAGCAGTTCTTC. Drawing the rest from reference TRBV5-1 and TRBJ2-1, the complete variable domain is KAGVTQTPRYLIKTRGQQVTLSCSPISGHRSVSWYQQTPGQGLQFLFEYFSETQRNKGNFPGRFSGRQFSNSRSEMNVSTLELGDSALYLCASTSGTGGNEQFFGPGTRLTVL.

This clonotype was found many times. The chain recombines TRBV5-1 with TRBJ1-1; possibly TRBD1 for D (5 bases). The CDR3 has 14 residues. V lost 2 bases to trimming and J lost 3 bases, with 11 bases between them. Looked up from germline, CDR1 is SGHRS and CDR2 is YFSETQ. CDR3 sequence reads: CASSFGSRDTEAFF. CDR3 nucleotides: TGCGCCAGCAGCTTCGGTTCCAGGGACACTGAAGCTTTCTTT.

This clonotype was picked up many times. This chain uses TRBV10-1 with TRBJ1-5; D is ambiguous. The germline V gene has CDR1 WNHNN and CDR2 SYGVQD (reference sequence). The CDR3 covers 13 residues. Trimming pared 0 bases from V and 6 bases from J, leaving 6 bases between. CDR3 residues: CASSESVGQPQHF. The CDR3 DNA reads TGCGCCAGCAGTGAGTCGGTGGGTCAGCCCCAGCATTTT.

The table lists this clonotype with a count of one. This chain connects TRBV5-6 to TRBJ1-2; D is unresolved. Germline V gives CDR1 SGHDT, CDR2 YYEEEE. The V end lost 7 bases, the J end lost 4 bases, and 23 bases lay between the germline ends. The length of the CDR3 is 16 residues. CDR3 coding DNA: TGTGCCAGCTGTCGAGGCAATAGGCGAAAGACCTATGGCTACACCTTC. Its translation: CASCRGNRRKTYGYTF.

Turning to this clonotype: A clone one base away is much larger, so this may be a read error. The chain carries TRBV6-4 and TRBJ1-2; D gene ambiguous. The CDR3 loop spans 17 amino acids. Germline CDR1 reads MRHNA; CDR2 reads SNTAGT. Trimming removed 5 bases at V and 4 bases at J, with 23 bases between. CDR3 sequence reads: CASSFNISHGETYGYTF. In DNA form, the CDR3 reads TGTGCCAGCAGTTTTAACATCTCACACGGAGAGACCTATGGCTACACCTTC.

This clonotype was seen ten or more times. The V gene is TRBV12-3 or TRBV12-4, the J gene TRBJ2-1; D gene uncertain. V was cut by 6 bases and J by 0 bases, with 12 bases left in between. The CDR3 totals 15 residues. The CDR3 DNA sequence: TGTGCCAGCAGCCAAGGACCCGTCTCCTACAATGAGCAGTTCTTC. Protein: CASSQGPVSYNEQFF.